The clone carrying this TCR beta chain has at least ten counts. The antigen is not known. V trimming: 0 bases; J trimming: 4 bases; junction bases outside the gene matches: 15. The CDR3 runs 21 residues. CDR1 and CDR2 from the germline V gene are SGHRS and YFSETQ. The record originates from a study of T-cell memory formation after mild COVID-19. On the study more broadly: There were largely donor-specific TCR clusters. Study-level points and caveats: Of the contracting clones, CD4+ ones lay mainly in CM and EM, and CD8+ ones in EMRA.

cDNA libraries for TCR alpha and TCR beta, carrying sample barcodes and UMIs, came from 5'RACE with constant-segment primers. TCRdb itself ran the 5' RACE reads through MiXCR, one entry per CDR3 protein. Here the sample spans roughly 600,000 distinct CDR3 sequences, about a sixth being singletons. The clonotype comes from an adult woman who had mild COVID-19 (a few samples of this study predate the infection). Cell type and time point are not known. V usage is TRBV5-1 and J usage is TRBJ2-1; 14 nucleotides align to TRBD2. Sequenced sample: PBMCs or a T cell subset sorted from them (not recorded which). Here the CDR3 reads CASSLAGGLAGVSLAYNEQFF. CDR3 sequence (DNA): TGCGCCAGCAGCTTGGCCGGGGGACTAGCGGGAGTATCTCTAGCTTACAATGAGCAGTTCTTC.